This T cell receptor (beta chain) was recovered during a study of cytomegalovirus exposure and HLA in healthy donors. A word on this clone: Its antigen is as yet unknown.

Findings and caveats of the study: As immune exposure information, only CMV serostatus was available. Several of the most significant clusters appeared linked to common viral pathogens, based on a later analysis. Prior analysis indicated that the majority of TCR beta V segments exhibited productivity approximately 90% or approximately 30% of the time. Accurate HLA-A and HLA-B prediction from TCR beta sequences was reported for most subjects.

Germline assignment: CDR1 SGHVS and CDR2 FNYEAQ. V was clipped by 4 bases and J by 0 bases, with 18 bases between them. The CDR3 is made up of 18 amino acids. The study ran its PCR with 60 Vbeta and 13 Jbeta primers. The assay was immunoSEQ multiplex PCR, and TCRdb's table has in-frame clones only and misses some. Of nearly 110,000 clones listed, around 85% are singletons. The material sequenced was PBMCs. The chain combines TRBV7-6 with TRBJ1-4, with D perhaps TRBD1 (6 bases). The clonotype was recovered from a young man in good health and CMV-seronegative. This CDR3 is CASSSSLGQPATNEKLFF. For the CDR3, the DNA is TGTGCCAGCAGCTCTAGCTTGGGACAACCGGCAACTAATGAAAAACTGTTTTTT.